This section outlines one TCR beta chain sequence together with its context. What it binds is not known. This entry belongs to a study of beta chain features in type 1 diabetes. Overall study: There were some 98 million sorted cells examined across all samples. Study conclusions and caveats: Researchers report that Type 1 diabetes patients had moderately but significantly shorter TCRB CDR3s across all four CD4+ subsets. Individuals with type 1 diabetes displayed fewer insertions and more deletions at VDJ junctions.

Blood was drawn once from each donor into heparinised tubes. The draws averaged approximately 110 mL. TCRB transcripts that were expressed got sequenced, as all of the isolated RNA had been reverse transcribed. Libraries were prepared by immunoSEQ multiplex PCR; TCRdb keeps only in-frame clonotypes and omits some of them. The sample lists about 710,000 clones; about 14% were seen once. Germline CDR1 is GTSNPN and CDR2 is SVGIG (reference sequence). Trimming removed 0 bases from V and 6 bases from J, with 14 bases in between. The CDR3 covers 14 residues. The source material was naive CD4+ T cells from blood. This TCR was recovered from a man aged 18 to 29 with type 1 diabetes. This rearrangement joins TRBV30 to TRBJ1-1, with a tentative D call TRBD1 (6 bases). The CDR3 DNA sequence: TGTGCCTGGAGTGTAGGAGGGGGGTACGCTGAAGCTTTCTTT. This codes for CAWSVGGGYAEAFF.